This T cell receptor beta chain came from a study of CD8 T cells in ankylosing spondylitis. This clonotype was recorded a few times. No antigen is known for it. Libraries of TCR beta came from quantitative 5'-RACE with molecular barcodes. TCRdb passed the 5' RACE reads through MiXCR, listing each CDR3 protein once. In the table there are hundreds of thousands of distinct CDR3 sequences, about 12% of which are singletons. Trimming cost V 3 bases and J 1 base, with 6 bases left between them. Germline V lookup: CDR1 MNHEY, CDR2 SVGEGT. The CDR3 consists of 13 residues. Study-level results: A motif of several highly homologous TCR beta variants was seen as apparently characteristic of ankylosing spondylitis blood. As for the disease-linked clones, they showed a CD8+ phenotype and occurred at relatively low frequencies in peripheral blood.

Sequencing input: blood, either unsorted or a sorted T cell fraction (not recorded which). The chain joins TRBV6-2 or TRBV6-3 to TRBJ1-1, with D unclear. This sequence was found in a male donor with ankylosing spondylitis. This CDR3 is CASSYEKNTEAFF. The CDR3 DNA is TGTGCCAGCAGTTATGAGAAGAACACTGAAGCTTTCTTT.